This T cell receptor (beta chain) was found in a study of CD8+CD57+ T cells in acquired aplastic anemia. This clonotype occurred many times. Patients picked for sequencing had shown CD8+CD57+ cell expansion detected by flow cytometry. TCR beta VDJ and CDR3 profiles were obtained from a genomic DNA template. TCRdb used MiXCR to reprocess the reads, holding one entry per CDR3 protein. Of around 430,000 distinct CDR3 sequences detected, about a third appear once; the ten largest clones hold less than 0.85%. The TCR sequence derives from a human donor with aplastic anemia. The sample comprised sorted CD4+, CD8+, or CD8+CD57+ T cells (not recorded which) from PBMCs.

The CDR3 DNA is TGTGCCAGCAGTGTTCTGGACAGCAATTCCTACGAGCAGTACTTC. It is translated as CASSVLDSNSYEQYF. This chain joins TRBV25-1 and TRBJ2-7; a weak D match, TRBD1 (6 bases). The CDR3 sequence is 15 residues long. Germline V CDR1 and CDR2: MGHDK, SYGVNS. V lost 4 bases to trimming and J lost 1 base, with 14 bases between them.